This T cell receptor beta chain emerged from a study of CD8+CD57+ T cells in acquired aplastic anemia. About the research overall: Isolated CD4+ and CD8+ cells, once sorted, yielded DNA averaging roughly 3 ug.

CDR1 and CDR2 from the germline V gene are LGHNA and YNFKEQ. The CDR3 sequence is 15 residues long. Trimming at V came to 5 bases and at J to 0 bases, leaving 3 bases not matched to a gene. This clonotype showed up just once. Whoever was chosen for sequencing had shown CD8+CD57+ cell expansion by flow cytometry. Patients had received no therapy at the time of blood sampling. Both TCR beta VDJ combination and CDR3 sequence profiling were carried out. Genomic DNA was the template for this profiling. MiXCR was run by TCRdb on the reads, yielding one entry per CDR3 protein. The sample contains 180,000 or so distinct CDR3 sequences, roughly 50% of which appear only once.

The sequenced sample consisted of sorted CD4+, CD8+, or CD8+CD57+ T cells (not recorded which) from PBMCs. This chain connects TRBV4-2 to TRBJ1-2; TRBD1 matches 10 bases. The TCR originated in a human donor with aplastic anemia. CDR3 in amino acids: CASSSGQGANYGYTF. The CDR3 DNA sequence: TGTGCCAGCAGCAGCGGACAGGGGGCTAACTATGGCTACACCTTC.